Listed here is a single TCR beta chain. This CDR3 has 15 amino acids. The germline CDR1 and CDR2 sequences are SGHTA and FQGNSA. J gave up 6 bases and V 5 bases, and 10 bases lay outside the gene matches. These data come from a study of blood T cell repertoires in COVID-19. Study as a whole: Italy, Spain and the United States were the sources of the convalescent and acute COVID-19 samples. Sample material is recorded as cDNA or gDNA derived from T cells, B-cell-depleted T cells, or PBMCs.

Using immunoSEQ multiplex PCR, the repertoire was profiled, and TCRdb retains in-frame clones only, with some absent. The sample includes around 300,000 clones, 85% of them seen just once. This chain connects TRBV7-2 to TRBJ2-3; 8 bases are shared with TRBD2. The TCR originated in a woman in her forties or fifties with active or convalescent COVID-19. The sample comprised peripheral blood. The CDR3 reads CASSPGLVGADTQYF. The CDR3 DNA is TGTGCCAGCAGCCCGGGACTAGTGGGGGCGGATACGCAGTATTTT.